The 11 T cell receptor beta chains below come from one sample, sequenced in a study of blood T cell repertoires in COVID-19. Generated by immunoSEQ multiplex PCR, the TCRdb table keeps only in-frame clones and is missing some. The sample has approximately 130,000 clones; about 85% are singletons. Sequenced material: peripheral blood. These receptors were taken from a man in his fifties or sixties with acute or convalescent COVID-19.

The chain has TRBV6-4 and TRBJ1-1, with D possibly TRBD1 on 6 matching bases. V was pared by 0 bases and J by 9 bases, with 14 bases between. CDR1 and CDR2 (germline): MRHNA, SNTAGT. The CDR3 totals 14 residues. CDR3 amino acids: CASSDSRSGGQAFF. The CDR3, as DNA: TGTGCCAGCAGTGACTCGAGGTCTGGGGGCCAAGCTTTCTTT.

The chain combines TRBV10-3 with TRBJ2-6; D remains ambiguous. Looked up from germline, CDR1 is ENHRY and CDR2 is SYGVKD. This CDR3 spans 16 amino acids. With 1 base removed from V and 2 bases from J, the gap between germline ends came to 9 bases. CDR3 coding DNA: TGTGCCATCAGTGAGTTACAGCTCCCTGGGGCCAACGTCCTGACTTTC. This gives the protein CAISELQLPGANVLTF.

The chain employs TRBV5-1 and TRBJ2-2; D not resolved. With 0 bases removed from V and 3 bases from J, the gap between germline ends came to 9 bases. The germline gives CDR1 SGHRS, CDR2 YFSETQ. The CDR3 consists of 15 residues. The DNA of the CDR3 is TGCGCCAGCAGCTTGGCAAGCCCGGACACCGGGGAGCTGTTTTTT. Its translation: CASSLASPDTGELFF.

The rearrangement links TRBV27 to TRBJ2-3; weak D call: TRBD1 (5 bases). V gave up 5 bases and J gave up 5 bases, with 8 bases separating them. CDR3 length: 12 amino acids. Germline values: CDR1 MNHEY, CDR2 SMNVEV (reference sequence). CDR3 amino acids: CASSLDRDTQYF. Here the CDR3 DNA reads TGTGCCAGCAGTCTCGACAGAGATACGCAGTATTTT.

The CDR3 DNA sequence: TGTGCCAGCAGCCTCACGACTAGCGACAGCACAGATACGCAGTATTTT. Translating gives CASSLTTSDSTDTQYF. This rearrangement joins TRBV4-2 to TRBJ2-3; 8 bases are a match to TRBD2. The germline gives CDR1 LGHNA, CDR2 YNFKEQ. The V segment lost 4 bases and the J segment 0 bases; nucleotides outside the gene matches: 6. The CDR3 has 16 residues.

This sequence joins TRBV6-6 and TRBJ1-1; D not resolved. The CDR3 consists of 13 residues. Trimming took off 6 bases at V and 0 bases at J, with 8 bases between the two ends. Germline CDR1 is MNHNY and CDR2 is SVGAGI (reference sequence). The DNA for the CDR3 is TGTGCCAGCAGAATACAGATGAACACTGAAGCTTTCTTT. Amino acid sequence: CASRIQMNTEAFF.

The chain employs TRBV2 and TRBJ2-2, with 7 positions matching TRBD1. The length of the CDR3 is 14 residues. V shed 8 bases, J shed 5 bases, and the junction held 8 bases outside the gene matches. Per the germline V gene, CDR1 is SNHLY and CDR2 is FYNNEI. This chain's CDR3 is CASHKQGDTGELFF. The CDR3 DNA is TGTGCCAGCCATAAGCAGGGGGATACCGGGGAGCTGTTTTTT.

This clone was seen more than once but under ten times. The chain employs TRBV21-1 and TRBJ2-7; the DNA was not compared with TRBD1, the D call given in the table. TRBV21-1 corresponds to a pseudogene. The CDR3 covers 20 residues. The CDR3 sequence: CASSKEDTLVPRITNYEQYF. CDR3 nucleotide sequence: TGTGCCAGCAGCAAAGAGGACACCCTTGTACCGAGAATAACAAACTACGAGCAGTACTTC.

This clone is a singleton in its sample. The J gene is TRBJ2-1, the V gene TRBV29-1; TRBD2 agrees at 7 bases. Unmatched junction bases numbered 1, after V lost 6 bases and J lost 2 bases. This CDR3 is 12 amino acids long. Germline V gene sequence: CDR1 SQVTM, CDR2 ANQGSEA. The CDR3 reads CSVGLAYNEQFF. CDR3 DNA: TGCAGCGTCGGACTAGCCTACAATGAGCAGTTCTTC.

The V gene is TRBV29-1, the J gene TRBJ2-1; D might be TRBD2 (5 bases). Trimming pared 1 base from V and 9 bases from J, leaving 13 bases between. CDR3 length: 13 amino acids. Germline V gene sequence: CDR1 SQVTM, CDR2 ANQGSEA. This chain's CDR3 is CSVEARGGREQFF. The CDR3, as DNA: TGCAGCGTTGAAGCCCGCGGAGGTCGTGAGCAGTTCTTC.

V usage is TRBV7-3 and J usage is TRBJ1-6, with 8 bases identical to TRBD1. The CDR3 sequence is 15 residues long. Germline V gene data show CDR1 as SGHTA and CDR2 as FQGTGA. V shed 2 bases and J 5 bases; nucleotides not matched to a gene: 2. The CDR3: CASSLGTGNNSPLHF. CDR3 nucleotide sequence: TGTGCCAGCAGCTTAGGGACAGGCAATAATTCACCCCTCCACTTT.